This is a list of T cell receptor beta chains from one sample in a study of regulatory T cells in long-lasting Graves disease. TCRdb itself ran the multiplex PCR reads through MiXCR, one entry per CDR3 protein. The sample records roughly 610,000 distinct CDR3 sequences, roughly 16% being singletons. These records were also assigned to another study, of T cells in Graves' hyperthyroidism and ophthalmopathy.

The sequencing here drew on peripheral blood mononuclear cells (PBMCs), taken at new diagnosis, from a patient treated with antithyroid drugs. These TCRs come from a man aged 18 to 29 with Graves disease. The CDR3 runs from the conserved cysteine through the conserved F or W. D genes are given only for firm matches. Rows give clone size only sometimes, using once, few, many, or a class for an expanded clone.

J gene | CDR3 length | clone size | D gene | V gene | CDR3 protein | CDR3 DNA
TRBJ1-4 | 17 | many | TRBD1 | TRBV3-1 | CASSRQGGTGGLEKLFF | TGTGCCAGCAGCCGACAAGGAGGGACAGGGGGGTTGGAAAAACTGTTTTTT
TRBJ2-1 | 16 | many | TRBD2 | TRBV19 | CASSAFGGSSYNEQFF | TGTGCCAGTAGTGCTTTCGGGGGGAGCTCCTACAATGAGCAGTTCTTC
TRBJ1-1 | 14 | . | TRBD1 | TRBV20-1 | CSAQQGALNTEAFF | TGCAGTGCTCAACAGGGGGCGCTAAACACTGAAGCTTTCTTT
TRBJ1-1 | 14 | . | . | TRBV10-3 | CAISEGRGGTEAFF | TGTGCCATCAGTGAGGGACGCGGGGGCACTGAAGCTTTCTTT
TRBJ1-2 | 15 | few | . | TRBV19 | CASSIDQGAGYGYTF | TGTGCCAGTAGTATAGATCAAGGGGCTGGCTATGGCTACACCTTC
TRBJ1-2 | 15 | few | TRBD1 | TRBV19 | CASLIPGQVTYGYTF | TGTGCCAGCCTCATCCCGGGACAGGTCACCTATGGCTACACCTTC
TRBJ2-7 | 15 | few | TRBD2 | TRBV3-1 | CASSPRLAVAYEQYF | TGTGCCAGCAGCCCACGACTAGCGGTAGCCTACGAGCAGTACTTC
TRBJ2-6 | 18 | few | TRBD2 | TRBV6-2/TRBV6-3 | CASSYSSAGGPGANVLTF | TGTGCCAGCAGTTACTCTTCAGCGGGAGGGCCGGGGGCCAACGTCCTGACTTTC
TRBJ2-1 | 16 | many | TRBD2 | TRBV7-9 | CASSLSSGGPGNEQFF | TGTGCCAGCAGCTTATCGTCGGGAGGGCCGGGGAATGAGCAGTTCTTC
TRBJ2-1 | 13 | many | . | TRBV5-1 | CASSLGLYNEQFF | TGTGCCAGCAGCTTAGGGCTTTACAATGAGCAGTTCTTC
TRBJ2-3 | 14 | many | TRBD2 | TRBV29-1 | CSVDGRESADTQYF | TGCAGCGTTGACGGGCGGGAGTCAGCAGATACGCAGTATTTT
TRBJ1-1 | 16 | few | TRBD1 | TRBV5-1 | CASSLPEEGAGTEAFF | TGCGCCAGCAGCTTACCGGAGGAGGGGGCAGGAACTGAAGCTTTCTTT
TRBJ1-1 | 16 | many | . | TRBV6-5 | CASSYSTAEMNTEAFF | TGTGCCAGCAGTTACTCGACGGCAGAGATGAACACTGAAGCTTTCTTT
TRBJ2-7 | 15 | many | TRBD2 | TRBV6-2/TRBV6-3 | CASSYGAGAPYEQYF | TGTGCCAGCAGTTACGGAGCGGGAGCACCCTACGAGCAGTACTTC
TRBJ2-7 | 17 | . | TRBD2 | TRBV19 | CASSTIPSGRGSYEQYF | TGTGCCAGTAGTACCATCCCTAGCGGGAGGGGGTCCTACGAGCAGTACTTC
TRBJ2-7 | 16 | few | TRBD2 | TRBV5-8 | CASSLGLAGALDEQYF | TGTGCCAGCAGCTTGGGGCTAGCGGGGGCCCTGGACGAGCAGTACTTC
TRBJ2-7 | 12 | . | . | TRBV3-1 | CASSQPMGEQYF | TGTGCCAGCAGCCAACCCATGGGGGAGCAGTACTTC
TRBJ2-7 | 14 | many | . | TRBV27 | CASSYSAFAYEQYF | TGTGCCAGCAGTTATTCAGCGTTCGCCTACGAGCAGTACTTC
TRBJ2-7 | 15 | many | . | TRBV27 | CASSLGAGEDREQYF | TGTGCCAGCAGTTTAGGAGCAGGGGAAGATCGTGAGCAGTACTTC
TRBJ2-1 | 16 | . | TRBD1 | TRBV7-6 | CASSEPGTGINNEQFF | TGTGCCAGCAGCGAACCAGGGACAGGGATAAACAATGAGCAGTTCTTC
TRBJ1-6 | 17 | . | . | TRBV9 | CASSPMDVSSYNSPLHF | TGTGCCAGCAGCCCCATGGACGTCAGCTCCTATAATTCACCCCTCCACTTT
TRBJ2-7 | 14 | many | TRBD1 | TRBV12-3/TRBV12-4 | CASSERTGYLEQYF | TGTGCCAGCAGCGAACGGACAGGCTACTTGGAGCAGTACTTC
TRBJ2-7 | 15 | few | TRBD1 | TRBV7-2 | CASSPSRDRDYEQYF | TGTGCCAGCAGCCCGTCAAGGGACAGAGACTACGAGCAGTACTTC
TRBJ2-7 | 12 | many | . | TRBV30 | CAWSLTGYEQYF | TGTGCCTGGAGTCTCACGGGGTACGAGCAGTACTTC
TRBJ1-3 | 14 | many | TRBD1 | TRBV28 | CASFRGRIGNTIYF | TGTGCCAGCTTCAGGGGGCGGATTGGAAACACCATATATTTT
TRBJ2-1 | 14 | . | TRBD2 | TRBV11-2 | CASSLDPGTSEQFF | TGTGCCAGCAGCTTAGACCCCGGGACTAGCGAGCAGTTCTTC
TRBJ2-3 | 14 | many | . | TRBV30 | CAWTQVPSTDTQYF | TGTGCCTGGACGCAGGTTCCTAGCACAGATACGCAGTATTTT
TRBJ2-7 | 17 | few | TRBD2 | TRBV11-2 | CASSSSTGTSASYEQYF | TGTGCCAGCAGCTCCTCGACCGGGACTAGCGCCTCCTACGAGCAGTACTTC
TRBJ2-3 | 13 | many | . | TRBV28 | CASSSHRLYTQYF | TGTGCCAGCAGTTCCCATAGACTATATACGCAGTATTTT
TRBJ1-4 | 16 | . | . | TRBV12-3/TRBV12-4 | CASSLAQARANEKLFF | TGTGCCAGCAGTTTAGCGCAGGCAAGGGCTAATGAAAAACTGTTTTTT
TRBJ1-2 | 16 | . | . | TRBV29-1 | CSVSAFGAGRYYGYTF | TGCAGCGTTTCCGCTTTCGGGGCAGGTCGGTACTATGGCTACACCTTC
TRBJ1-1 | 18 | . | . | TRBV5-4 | CASSLRGRGALLDTEAFF | TGTGCCAGCAGCTTGAGGGGGAGGGGGGCCTTGTTGGACACTGAAGCTTTCTTT
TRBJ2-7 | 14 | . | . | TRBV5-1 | CASSLEGGKYEQYF | TGCGCCAGCAGCTTGGAGGGAGGCAAATACGAGCAGTACTTC
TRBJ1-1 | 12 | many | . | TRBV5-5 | CASSFLDREAFF | TGTGCCAGCAGCTTCCTCGACAGAGAAGCTTTCTTT
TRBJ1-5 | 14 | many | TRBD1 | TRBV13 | CASSKGQGNQPQHF | TGTGCCAGCAGTAAGGGACAGGGGAATCAGCCCCAGCATTTT
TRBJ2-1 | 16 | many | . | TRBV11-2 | CASSLRSHSLYNEQFF | TGTGCCAGCAGCCTTCGCTCCCACTCCCTGTACAATGAGCAGTTCTTC
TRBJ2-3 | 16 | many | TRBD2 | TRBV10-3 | CAINGGLADSTDTQYF | TGTGCCATCAATGGGGGACTAGCGGATAGCACAGATACGCAGTATTTT
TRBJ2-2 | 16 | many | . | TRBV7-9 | CASSYSDVGYTGELFF | TGTGCCAGCAGCTACTCCGACGTTGGGTACACCGGGGAGCTGTTTTTT
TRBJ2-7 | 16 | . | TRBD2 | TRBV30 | CAWSVESGRARYEQYF | TGTGCCTGGAGTGTCGAATCGGGGAGGGCCCGGTACGAGCAGTACTTC
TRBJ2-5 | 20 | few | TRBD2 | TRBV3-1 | CASSHWSTSNQREASETQYF | TGTGCCAGCAGCCATTGGTCGACTTCGAACCAGCGGGAGGCGTCGGAGACCCAGTACTTC
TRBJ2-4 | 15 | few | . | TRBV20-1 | CSAREGAGRTSIQYF | TGCAGTGCTAGAGAAGGGGCAGGGCGGACGAGCATTCAGTACTTC
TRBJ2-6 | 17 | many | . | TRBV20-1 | CSARELEGFSGANVLTF | TGCAGTGCTAGAGAATTAGAGGGCTTCTCTGGGGCCAACGTCCTGACTTTC
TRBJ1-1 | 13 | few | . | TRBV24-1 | CATNRGGGTEAFF | TGTGCCACCAACCGGGGAGGGGGCACTGAAGCTTTCTTT
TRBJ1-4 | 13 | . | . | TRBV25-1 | CASSGLSLEKLFF | TGTGCCAGCAGTGGGCTTTCCCTTGAAAAACTGTTTTTT
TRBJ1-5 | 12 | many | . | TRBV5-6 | CASSLAGQPQHF | TGCGCCAGCAGCTTGGCGGGTCAGCCCCAGCATTTT
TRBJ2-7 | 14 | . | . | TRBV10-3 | CAISEGLLSYEQYF | TGTGCCATCAGTGAGGGACTACTCTCCTACGAGCAGTACTTC